This entry concerns a single T cell receptor (beta chain). What it binds is unknown. These data originate in a study of T cell responses to AZD1222 COVID-19 vaccine. Germline V gives CDR1 LGHDT, CDR2 YNNKEL (reference sequence). The CDR3 spans 17 residues. V gave up 2 bases and J gave up 4 bases, with 15 bases separating them. Study-level results: Clonal diversity may have been underestimated in mostly white British donors.

Clones were sequenced by immunoSEQ multiplex PCR, and TCRdb holds only the in-frame ones, with some missing. The table lists over 85,000 clones, about 94% of them singletons. This TCR was sampled from an adult who received the AZD1222 COVID-19 vaccine. The specimen was peripheral blood, collected 28 days after the second AZD1222 dose. This chain uses TRBV3-1 (or the pseudogene TRBV3-2) with TRBJ1-6; D gene unclear. In DNA, the CDR3 is TGTGCCAGCAGCCAAACGGAAGTGCTAAGTTATAATTCACCCCTCCACTTT. Translating gives CASSQTEVLSYNSPLHF.